These 17 T cell receptor beta chains came from one sample sequenced in a study of T cell changes during pregnancy in multiple sclerosis. Clones were read by immunoSEQ multiplex PCR, and TCRdb kept only the in-frame ones, dropping some. Of over 50,000 clones in the sample, approximately 91% were seen once. The sequencing used peripheral blood, collected in the first trimester of pregnancy. The receptors derive from a female donor with multiple sclerosis, enrolled in a pregnancy study.

This clone was counted a single time. The chain's CDR3 is CASSPSFGGGIPYNEQFF. CDR3 bases: TGTGCCAGCAGCCCGAGCTTTGGGGGAGGGATCCCCTACAATGAGCAGTTCTTC. This rearrangement joins TRBV9 to TRBJ2-1; TRBD2 matches 7 bases. This CDR3 comprises 18 residues. Germline V CDR1 and CDR2: SGDLS, YYNGEE. V trimming: 4 bases; J trimming: 2 bases; junction bases outside the gene matches: 15.

In this sample, this clone turned up a few times. The J gene is TRBJ2-3, the V gene TRBV30; TRBD2 agrees at 8 bases. Germline V lookup: CDR1 GTSNPN, CDR2 SVGIG (reference sequence). J gave up 2 bases and V 2 bases, and 6 bases lay outside the gene matches. The CDR3 has 15 amino acids. Here the CDR3 reads CAWSRGGEDTDTQYF. Here the CDR3 DNA reads TGTGCCTGGAGTCGGGGGGGCGAGGACACAGATACGCAGTATTTT.

This chain links TRBV7-3 with TRBJ1-2; a weak D match, TRBD1 (6 bases). CDR1 and CDR2 from the germline V gene are SGHTA and FQGTGA. The CDR3 loop spans 15 amino acids. Trimming stripped 0 bases from V and 2 bases from J, with 10 bases between. The CDR3 spells CASSLTGHSNYGYTF. CDR3 DNA: TGTGCCAGCAGCTTAACGGGACACTCAAACTATGGCTACACCTTC. Supplemented by reference TRBV7-3 and TRBJ1-2, the full variable domain reads GAGVSQTPSNKVTEKGKYVELRCDPISGHTALYWYRQSLGQGPEFLIYFQGTGAADDSGLPNDRFFAVRPEGSVSTLKIQRTERGDSAVYLCASSLTGHSNYGYTFGSGTRLTVV.

V is TRBV5-1 and J is TRBJ2-7; D gene ambiguous. Germline V gives CDR1 SGHRS, CDR2 YFSETQ. V gave up 0 bases and J gave up 3 bases, with 13 bases separating them. This CDR3 region has 15 residues. The CDR3 reads CASSLGSSLHYEQYF. The CDR3 DNA reads TGCGCCAGCAGCTTGGGTTCCTCACTTCACTACGAGCAGTACTTC.

This chain links TRBV7-2 with TRBJ2-3, with unresolved D. CDR3 size: 14 residues. Germline-derived CDR1 and CDR2 are SGHTA and FQGNSA. The germline V and J ends were trimmed by 5 bases and 0 bases, with 9 bases remaining between them. The CDR3 bases are TGTGCCAGCAGCCGAGAGAGGAGCACAGATACGCAGTATTTT. Translation: CASSRERSTDTQYF.

The chain has TRBV9 and TRBJ2-5, with D tentatively TRBD2 (6 bases). Germline loops: CDR1 SGDLS, CDR2 YYNGEE. The CDR3 runs 16 residues. Trimming removed 3 bases at V and 4 bases at J, with 19 bases between. The CDR3 DNA follows: TGTGCCAGCAGCGCCATCCGGGACCCCGGGGGAGAGACCCAGTACTTC. Its protein product is CASSAIRDPGGETQYF.

V usage is TRBV28 and J usage is TRBJ2-1, with D unclear. V was trimmed by 5 bases and J by 9 bases, leaving 20 bases between them. Germline V lookup: CDR1 MDHEN, CDR2 SYDVKM. The CDR3 is 15 amino acids. CDR3 in DNA: TGTGCCAGCAGTCCCATGCCCTCCGCCTGGCCTGAGCAGTTCTTC. Amino acids: CASSPMPSAWPEQFF.

V usage is TRBV9 and J usage is TRBJ2-2; 8 bases map to TRBD1. The CDR3 length is 15 residues. V dropped 3 bases and J dropped 0; count of bases not matched to a gene: 1. In germline, CDR1 is SGDLS, CDR2 YYNGEE. The CDR3 coding sequence is TGTGCCAGCAGCGCGGGACAGGCGAACACCGGGGAGCTGTTTTTT. It yields the protein CASSAGQANTGELFF.

This sequence joins TRBV30 and TRBJ2-5; D gene ambiguous. CDR3 length: 12 residues. V lost 1 base, J lost 5 bases, and 8 bases lay in between. The V gene's germline CDR1 is GTSNPN and CDR2 SVGIG (reference sequence). The CDR3 sequence: CAWSERRETQYF. CDR3 in DNA: TGTGCCTGGAGTGAGCGCCGGGAGACCCAGTACTTC. The complete variable domain, with remaining parts taken from reference TRBV30 and TRBJ2-5, reads SQTIHQWPATLVQPVGSPLSLECTVEGTSNPNLYWYRQAAGRGLQLLFYSVGIGQISSEVPQNLSASRPQDRQFILSSKKLLLSDSGFYLCAWSERRETQYFGPGTRLLVL.

The rearrangement uses TRBV6-5 and TRBJ1-3; no reliable D call. Trimming took 8 bases from V and 0 from J, leaving 2 bases between them. The CDR3 length is 11 residues. CDR1 is MNHEY, CDR2 SVGAGI, per germline. The CDR3 DNA is TGTGCCAGCCTCTCTGGAAACACCATATATTTT. It translates to CASLSGNTIYF.

The V and J genes are TRBV5-1 and TRBJ2-1; TRBD2 aligns across 10 bases. The V gene end was trimmed by 2 bases and the J gene end by 2 bases; junction bases not matched to a gene: 10. The CDR3 loop spans 18 amino acids. CDR1 SGHRS and CDR2 YFSETQ come from the germline V gene. Written as DNA, the CDR3 is TGCGCCAGCAGCTTCGGACATCTTAGCGGGAGGACCTACAATGAGCAGTTCTTC. Translating gives CASSFGHLSGRTYNEQFF.

This rearrangement joins TRBV27 to TRBJ1-3; D is undetermined. The CDR3 spans 14 residues. Germline CDR1 reads MNHEY; CDR2 reads SMNVEV (reference sequence). Trimming removed 7 bases from V and 2 bases from J, with 12 bases in between. CDR3 region: CASTSHGPGNTIYF. DNA of the CDR3: TGTGCCAGCACCTCCCATGGGCCTGGAAACACCATATATTTT.

On this clone: At one end the junction does not follow the germline gene, possibly because of a read error. This sequence joins TRBV7-7 and TRBJ2-1; 12 bases match TRBD2. This CDR3 spans 16 amino acids. CDR1 is SSHAT, CDR2 FNYEAQ, per germline (reference sequence). CDR3 in DNA: TGTGCTAGCAGCTTAGATGGGACTAGCGGGTTAGATGAGCAGTTCTTC. This sequence encodes CASSLDGTSGLDEQFF.

The chain couples TRBV30 to TRBJ1-5; D call uncertain. The CDR3 contains 14 residues. V was shortened by 8 bases and J by 0 bases, with 14 bases between the two germline ends. Germline V gives CDR1 GTSNPN, CDR2 SVGIG (reference sequence). The CDR3 region has the DNA TGTGCCGGTGGTCACGGTAATAGCAATCAGCCCCAGCATTTT. It specifies CAGGHGNSNQPQHF.

The gene calls are TRBV29-1 and TRBJ2-6; 7 bases are a match to TRBD1. V lost 6 bases to trimming and J lost 0 bases; unmatched junction nucleotides: 8. The CDR3 length is 16 residues. Germline values: CDR1 SQVTM, CDR2 ANQGSEA. This CDR3 is CSVGTAPSSGANVLTF. DNA of the CDR3: TGCAGCGTCGGGACAGCTCCCTCCTCTGGGGCCAACGTCCTGACTTTC.

The chain is built from TRBV10-2 and TRBJ2-1; D may be TRBD2 (6 bases). The CDR3 spans 14 residues. Trimming removed 3 bases from V and 5 bases from J, with 11 bases in between. Per the germline V gene, CDR1 is WSHSY and CDR2 is SAAADI. The DNA for the CDR3 is TGCGCCAGCAGTGACTGGGACTCTCACAATGAGCAGTTCTTC. This sequence encodes CASSDWDSHNEQFF.

The chain links TRBV28 to TRBJ1-5; TRBD1 aligns across 7 bases. V trimming: 7 bases; J trimming: 2 bases; junction bases outside the gene matches: 5. The CDR3 spans 14 residues. CDR1 is MDHEN, CDR2 SYDVKM, per germline. The CDR3 here is CASILQGGNQPQHF. Written as DNA, the CDR3 is TGTGCCAGCATCCTTCAGGGGGGCAATCAGCCCCAGCATTTT.